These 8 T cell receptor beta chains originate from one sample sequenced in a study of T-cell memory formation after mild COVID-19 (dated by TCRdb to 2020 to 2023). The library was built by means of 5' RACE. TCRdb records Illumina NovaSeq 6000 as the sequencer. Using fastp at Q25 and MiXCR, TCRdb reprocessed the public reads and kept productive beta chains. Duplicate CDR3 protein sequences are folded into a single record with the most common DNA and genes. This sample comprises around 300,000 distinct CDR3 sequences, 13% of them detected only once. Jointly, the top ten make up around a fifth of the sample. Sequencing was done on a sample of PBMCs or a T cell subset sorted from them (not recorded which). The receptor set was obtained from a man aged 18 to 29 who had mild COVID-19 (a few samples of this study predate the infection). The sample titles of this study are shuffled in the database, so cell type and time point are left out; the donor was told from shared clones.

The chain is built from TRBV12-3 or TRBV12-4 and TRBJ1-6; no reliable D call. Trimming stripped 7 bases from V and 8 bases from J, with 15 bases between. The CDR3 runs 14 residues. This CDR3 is CASTFSPADSPLHF. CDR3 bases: TGTGCCAGCACCTTTTCCCCGGCAGATTCACCCCTCCACTTT.

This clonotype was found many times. The CDR3 region has the DNA TGTGCCAGCAGTGAAAGGTCAGGCACGCAGTATTTT. Translated: CASSERSGTQYF. V is TRBV6-1 and J is TRBJ2-3, with no clear D. The CDR3 has 12 amino acids. Germline V gene lookup returns CDR1 MNHNS and CDR2 SASEGT. V lost 2 bases to trimming and J lost 9 bases, with 9 bases between them.

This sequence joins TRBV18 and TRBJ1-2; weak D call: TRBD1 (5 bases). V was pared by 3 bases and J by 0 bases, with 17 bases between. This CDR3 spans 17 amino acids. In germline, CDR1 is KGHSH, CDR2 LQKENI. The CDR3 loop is CASSPIGGTKANYGYTF. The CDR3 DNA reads TGTGCCAGCTCACCGATCGGGGGTACAAAGGCTAACTATGGCTACACCTTC.

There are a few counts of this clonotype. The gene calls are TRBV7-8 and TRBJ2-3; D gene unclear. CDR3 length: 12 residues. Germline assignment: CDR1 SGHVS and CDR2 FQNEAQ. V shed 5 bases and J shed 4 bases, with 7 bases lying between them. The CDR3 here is CASSPLADTQYF. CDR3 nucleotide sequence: TGTGCCAGCAGCCCTCTTGCAGATACGCAGTATTTT.

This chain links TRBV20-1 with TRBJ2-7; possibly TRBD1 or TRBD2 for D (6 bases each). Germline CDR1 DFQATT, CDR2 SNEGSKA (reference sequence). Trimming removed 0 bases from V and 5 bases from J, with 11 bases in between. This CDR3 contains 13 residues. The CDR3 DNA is TGCAGTGCTAGAGACGGGGGCGCGAACGAGCAGTACTTC. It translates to CSARDGGANEQYF.

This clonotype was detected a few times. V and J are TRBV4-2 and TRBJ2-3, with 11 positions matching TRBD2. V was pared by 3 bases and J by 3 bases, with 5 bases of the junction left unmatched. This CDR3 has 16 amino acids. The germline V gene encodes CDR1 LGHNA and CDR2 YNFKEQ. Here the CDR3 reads CASSHPSGGTTDTQYF. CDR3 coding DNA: TGTGCCAGCAGCCATCCTAGCGGGGGGACGACAGATACGCAGTATTTT.

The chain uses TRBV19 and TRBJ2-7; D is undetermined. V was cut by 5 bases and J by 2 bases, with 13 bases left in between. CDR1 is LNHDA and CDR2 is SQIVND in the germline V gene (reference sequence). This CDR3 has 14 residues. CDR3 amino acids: CASSVTARTYEQYV. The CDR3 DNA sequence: TGTGCCAGTAGTGTGACTGCGAGGACCTACGAGCAGTACGTC.

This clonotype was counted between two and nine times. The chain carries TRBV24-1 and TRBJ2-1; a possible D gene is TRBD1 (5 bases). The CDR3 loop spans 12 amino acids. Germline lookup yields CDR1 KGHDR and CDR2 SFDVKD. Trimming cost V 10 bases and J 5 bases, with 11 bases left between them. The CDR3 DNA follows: TGTGCCACGGCCTTAGGGGACAATGAGCAGTTCTTC. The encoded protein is CATALGDNEQFF.